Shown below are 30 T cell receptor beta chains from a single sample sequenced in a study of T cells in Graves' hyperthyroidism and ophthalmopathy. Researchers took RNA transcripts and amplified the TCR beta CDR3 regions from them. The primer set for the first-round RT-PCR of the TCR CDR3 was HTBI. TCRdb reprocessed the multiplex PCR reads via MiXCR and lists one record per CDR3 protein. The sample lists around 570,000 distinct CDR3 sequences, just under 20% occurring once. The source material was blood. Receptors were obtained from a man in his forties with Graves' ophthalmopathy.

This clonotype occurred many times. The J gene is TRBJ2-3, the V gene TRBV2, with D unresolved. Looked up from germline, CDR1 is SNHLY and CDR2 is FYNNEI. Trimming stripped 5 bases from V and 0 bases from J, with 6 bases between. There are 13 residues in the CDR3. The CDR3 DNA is TGTGCCAGCAGTCTAGACAGCACAGATACGCAGTATTTT. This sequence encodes CASSLDSTDTQYF.

The CDR3 protein is CASRRAQETQYF. As DNA, the CDR3 is TGCGCCAGCCGGAGGGCCCAAGAGACCCAGTACTTC. The V and J genes are TRBV5-1 and TRBJ2-5; TRBD2 might be the D (6 bases). V lost 7 bases, J lost 1 base, and 8 bases lay in between. Germline assignment: CDR1 SGHRS and CDR2 YFSETQ. CDR3 length equals 12 residues.

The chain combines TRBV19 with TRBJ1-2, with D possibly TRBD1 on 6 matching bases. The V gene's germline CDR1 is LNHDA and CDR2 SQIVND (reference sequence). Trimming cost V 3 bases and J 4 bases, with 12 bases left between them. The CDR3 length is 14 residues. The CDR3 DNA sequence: TGTGCCAGTAGTATCGATACAGGGACCTATGGCTACACCTTC. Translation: CASSIDTGTYGYTF.

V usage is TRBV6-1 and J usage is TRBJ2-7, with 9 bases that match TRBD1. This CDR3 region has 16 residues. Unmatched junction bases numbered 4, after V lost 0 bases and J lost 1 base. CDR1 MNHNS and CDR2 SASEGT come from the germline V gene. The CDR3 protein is CASSEATGQGSYEQYF. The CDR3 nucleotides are TGTGCCAGCAGTGAAGCGACGGGACAGGGTTCCTACGAGCAGTACTTC.

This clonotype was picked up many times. CDR3 protein: CAWSVGAGYGYTF. For the CDR3, the DNA is TGTGCCTGGAGTGTAGGGGCAGGGTATGGCTACACCTTC. V usage is TRBV30 and J usage is TRBJ1-2; a possible D gene is TRBD1 (5 bases). This CDR3 contains 13 residues. Germline CDR1 GTSNPN, CDR2 SVGIG (reference sequence). Trimming shortened V by 0 bases and J by 5 bases, and 10 bases separated the two germline ends. The complete variable domain, with remaining parts taken from reference TRBV30 and TRBJ1-2, reads SQTIHQWPATLVQPVGSPLSLECTVEGTSNPNLYWYRQAAGRGLQLLFYSVGIGQISSEVPQNLSASRPQDRQFILSSKKLLLSDSGFYLCAWSVGAGYGYTFGSGTRLTVV.

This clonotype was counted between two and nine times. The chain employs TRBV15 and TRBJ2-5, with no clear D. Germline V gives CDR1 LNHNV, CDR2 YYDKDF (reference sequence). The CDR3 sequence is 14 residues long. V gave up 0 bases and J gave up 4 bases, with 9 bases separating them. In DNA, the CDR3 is TGTGCCACCAGCAGAGATCGTGCTGGAGAGACCCAGTACTTC. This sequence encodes CATSRDRAGETQYF.

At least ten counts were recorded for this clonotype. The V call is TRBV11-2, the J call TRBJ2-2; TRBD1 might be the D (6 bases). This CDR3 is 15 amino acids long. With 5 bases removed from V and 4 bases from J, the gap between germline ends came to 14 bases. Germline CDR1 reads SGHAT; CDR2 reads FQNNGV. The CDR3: CASSEGQRPTGELFF. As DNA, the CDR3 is TGTGCCAGCAGCGAAGGACAGCGACCCACCGGGGAGCTGTTTTTT.

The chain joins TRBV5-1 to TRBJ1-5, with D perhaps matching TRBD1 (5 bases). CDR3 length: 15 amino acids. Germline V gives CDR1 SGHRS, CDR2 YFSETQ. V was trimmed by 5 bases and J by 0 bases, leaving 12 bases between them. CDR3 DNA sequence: TGCGCCAGCAGTCCCGACAGTTATAGCAATCAGCCCCAGCATTTT. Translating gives CASSPDSYSNQPQHF. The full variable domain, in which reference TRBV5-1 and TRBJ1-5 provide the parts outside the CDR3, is KAGVTQTPRYLIKTRGQQVTLSCSPISGHRSVSWYQQTPGQGLQFLFEYFSETQRNKGNFPGRFSGRQFSNSRSEMNVSTLELGDSALYLCASSPDSYSNQPQHFGDGTRLSIL.

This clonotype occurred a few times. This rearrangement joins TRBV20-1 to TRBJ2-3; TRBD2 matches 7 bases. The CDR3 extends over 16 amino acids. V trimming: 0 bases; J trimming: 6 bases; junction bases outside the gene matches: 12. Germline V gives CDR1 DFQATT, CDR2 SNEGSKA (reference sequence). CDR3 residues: CSARDGASGPPDTQYF. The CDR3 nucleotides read TGCAGTGCTAGAGATGGGGCTAGCGGACCACCTGATACGCAGTATTTT.

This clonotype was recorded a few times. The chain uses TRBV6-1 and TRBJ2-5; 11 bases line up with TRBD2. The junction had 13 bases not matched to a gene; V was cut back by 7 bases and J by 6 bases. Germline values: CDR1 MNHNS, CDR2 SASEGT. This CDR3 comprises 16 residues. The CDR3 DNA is TGTGCCAGCATTCGAACTAGCGGGAGAGGTGTGCAGACCCAGTACTTC. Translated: CASIRTSGRGVQTQYF.

CDR3 DNA: TGTGCCAGCAGTTTATCGAACGGCAATCAGCCCCAGCATTTT. Its protein is CASSLSNGNQPQHF. The chain couples TRBV27 to TRBJ1-5; D gene uncertain. This CDR3 has 14 amino acids. V lost 0 bases and J lost 2, with 5 bases in between. Germline CDR1 reads MNHEY; CDR2 reads SMNVEV (reference sequence).

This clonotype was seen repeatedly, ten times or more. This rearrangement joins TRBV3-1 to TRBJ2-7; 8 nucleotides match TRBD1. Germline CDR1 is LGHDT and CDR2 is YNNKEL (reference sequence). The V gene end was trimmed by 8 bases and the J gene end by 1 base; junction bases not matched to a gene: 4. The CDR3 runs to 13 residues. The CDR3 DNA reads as TGTGCCAGCGGAAACAGGGGGTCCTACGAGCAGTACTTC. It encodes CASGNRGSYEQYF.

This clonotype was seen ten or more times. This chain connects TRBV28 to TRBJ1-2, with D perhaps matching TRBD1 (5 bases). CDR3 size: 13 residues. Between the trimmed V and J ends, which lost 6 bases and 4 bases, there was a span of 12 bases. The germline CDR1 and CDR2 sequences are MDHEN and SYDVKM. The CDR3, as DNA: TGTGCCAGCAGCGCATTTCAGGGCTATGGCTACACCTTC. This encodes CASSAFQGYGYTF.

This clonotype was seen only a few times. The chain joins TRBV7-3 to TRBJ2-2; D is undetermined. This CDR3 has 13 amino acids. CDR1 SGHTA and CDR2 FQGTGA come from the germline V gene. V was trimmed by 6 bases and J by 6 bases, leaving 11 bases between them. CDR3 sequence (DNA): TGTGCCAGCAGGTCCGGGTTCCCCGGGGAGCTGTTTTTT. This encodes CASRSGFPGELFF.

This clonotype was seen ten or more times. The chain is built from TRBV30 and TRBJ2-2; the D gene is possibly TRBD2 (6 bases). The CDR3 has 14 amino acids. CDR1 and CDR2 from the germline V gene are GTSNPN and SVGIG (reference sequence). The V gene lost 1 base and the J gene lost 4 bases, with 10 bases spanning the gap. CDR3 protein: CAWSAGTGTGELFF. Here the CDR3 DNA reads TGTGCCTGGAGTGCCGGGACTGGCACCGGGGAGCTGTTTTTT.

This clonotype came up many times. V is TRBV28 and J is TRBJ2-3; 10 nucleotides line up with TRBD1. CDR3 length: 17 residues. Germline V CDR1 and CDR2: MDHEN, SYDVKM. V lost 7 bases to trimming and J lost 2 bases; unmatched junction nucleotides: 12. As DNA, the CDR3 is TGTGCCAGCACCCTCCCCCCGGGACAGGGGATCACAGATACGCAGTATTTT. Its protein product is CASTLPPGQGITDTQYF. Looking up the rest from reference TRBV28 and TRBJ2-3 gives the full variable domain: DVKVTQSSRYLVKRTGEKVFLECVQDMDHENMFWYRQDPGLGLRLIYFSYDVKMKEKGDIPEGYSVSREKKERFSLILESASTNQTSMYLCASTLPPGQGITDTQYFGPGTRLTVL.

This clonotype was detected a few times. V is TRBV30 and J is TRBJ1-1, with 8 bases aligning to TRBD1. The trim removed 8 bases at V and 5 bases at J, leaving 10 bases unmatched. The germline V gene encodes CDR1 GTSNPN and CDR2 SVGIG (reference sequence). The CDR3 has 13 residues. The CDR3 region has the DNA TGTGCCGTGGACAGGGTTGAGGGGACTGAAGCTTTCTTT. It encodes CAVDRVEGTEAFF.

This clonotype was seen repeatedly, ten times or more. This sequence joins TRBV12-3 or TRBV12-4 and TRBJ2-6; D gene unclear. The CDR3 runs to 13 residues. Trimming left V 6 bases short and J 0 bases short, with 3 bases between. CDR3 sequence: CASSSSGANVLTF. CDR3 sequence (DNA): TGTGCCAGCAGCTCCTCTGGGGCCAACGTCCTGACTTTC.

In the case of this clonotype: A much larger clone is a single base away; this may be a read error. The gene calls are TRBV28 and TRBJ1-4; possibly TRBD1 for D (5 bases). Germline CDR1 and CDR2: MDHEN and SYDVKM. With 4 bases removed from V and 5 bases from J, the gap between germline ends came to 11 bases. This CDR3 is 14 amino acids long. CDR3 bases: TGTGCCAGCAGTTCATCAGGGAGAAATGAAAAACTGTTTTTT. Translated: CASSSSGRNEKLFF.

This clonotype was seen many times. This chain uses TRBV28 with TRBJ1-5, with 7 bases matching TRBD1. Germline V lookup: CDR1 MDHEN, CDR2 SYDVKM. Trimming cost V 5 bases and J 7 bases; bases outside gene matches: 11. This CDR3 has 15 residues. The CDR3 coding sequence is TGTGCCAGCAGTGCAGGGGGACAGAAACGACAGCCCCAGCATTTT. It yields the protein CASSAGGQKRQPQHF.

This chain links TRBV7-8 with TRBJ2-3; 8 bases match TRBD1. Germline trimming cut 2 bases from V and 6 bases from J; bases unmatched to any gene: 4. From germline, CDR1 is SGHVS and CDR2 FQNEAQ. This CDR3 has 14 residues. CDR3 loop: CASSLYRTGDTQYF. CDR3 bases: TGTGCCAGCAGCTTATACAGGACAGGGGATACGCAGTATTTT. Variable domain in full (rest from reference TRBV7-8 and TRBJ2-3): GAGVSQSPRYKVAKRGQDVALRCDPISGHVSLFWYQQALGQGPEFLTYFQNEAQLDKSGLPSDRFFAERPEGSVSTLKIQRTQQEDSAVYLCASSLYRTGDTQYFGPGTRLTVL.

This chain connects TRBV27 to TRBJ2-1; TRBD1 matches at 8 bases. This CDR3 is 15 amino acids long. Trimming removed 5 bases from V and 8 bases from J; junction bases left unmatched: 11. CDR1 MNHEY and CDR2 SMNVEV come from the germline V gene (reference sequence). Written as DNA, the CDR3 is TGTGCCAGCAGTAGTGGACAGGGAATGGGCTATGAGCAGTTCTTC. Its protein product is CASSSGQGMGYEQFF.

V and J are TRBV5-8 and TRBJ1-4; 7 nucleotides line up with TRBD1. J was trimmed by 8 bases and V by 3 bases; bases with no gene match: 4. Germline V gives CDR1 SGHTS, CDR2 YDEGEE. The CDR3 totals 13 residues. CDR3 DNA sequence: TGTGCCAGCAGCTCCGGGACAGACGAAAAACTGTTTTTT. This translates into CASSSGTDEKLFF.

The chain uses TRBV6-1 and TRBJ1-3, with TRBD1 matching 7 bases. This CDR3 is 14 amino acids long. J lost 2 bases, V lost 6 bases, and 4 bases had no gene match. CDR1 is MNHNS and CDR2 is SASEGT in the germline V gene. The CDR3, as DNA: TGTGCCAGCAGATACAGGGGACCTGGAAACACCATATATTTT. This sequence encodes CASRYRGPGNTIYF.

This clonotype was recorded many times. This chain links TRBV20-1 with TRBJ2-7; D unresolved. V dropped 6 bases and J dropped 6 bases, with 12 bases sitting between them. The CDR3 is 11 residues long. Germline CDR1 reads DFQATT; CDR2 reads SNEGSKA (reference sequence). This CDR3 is CSASPGVEQYF. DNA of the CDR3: TGCAGTGCAAGCCCAGGAGTCGAGCAGTACTTC.

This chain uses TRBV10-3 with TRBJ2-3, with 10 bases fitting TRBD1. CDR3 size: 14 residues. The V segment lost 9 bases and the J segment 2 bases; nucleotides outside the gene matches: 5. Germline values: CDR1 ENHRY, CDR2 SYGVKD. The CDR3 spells CAIWTGGDTDTQYF. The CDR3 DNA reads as TGTGCCATTTGGACAGGGGGGGACACAGATACGCAGTATTTT.

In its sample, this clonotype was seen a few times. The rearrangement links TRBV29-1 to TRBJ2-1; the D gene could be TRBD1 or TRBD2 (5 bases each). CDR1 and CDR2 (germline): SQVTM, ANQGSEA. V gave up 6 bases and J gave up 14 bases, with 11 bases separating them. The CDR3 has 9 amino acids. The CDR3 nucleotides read TGCAGCGTACTAGAAGGGGAGTTCTTC. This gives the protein CSVLEGEFF.

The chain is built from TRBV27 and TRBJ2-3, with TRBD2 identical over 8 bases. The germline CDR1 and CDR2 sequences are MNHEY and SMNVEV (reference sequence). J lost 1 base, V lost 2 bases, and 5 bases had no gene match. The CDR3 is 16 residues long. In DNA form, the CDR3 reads TGTGCCAGCAGTTTAGGGTGGCGGGGGGGCACAGATACGCAGTATTTT. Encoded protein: CASSLGWRGGTDTQYF.

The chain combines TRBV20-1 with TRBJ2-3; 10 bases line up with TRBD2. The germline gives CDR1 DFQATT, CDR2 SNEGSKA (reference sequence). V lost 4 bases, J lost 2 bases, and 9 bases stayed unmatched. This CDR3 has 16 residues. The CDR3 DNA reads TGCAGTGCTATCCCGCTAGCGGGAGCGTACACAGATACGCAGTATTTT. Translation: CSAIPLAGAYTDTQYF.

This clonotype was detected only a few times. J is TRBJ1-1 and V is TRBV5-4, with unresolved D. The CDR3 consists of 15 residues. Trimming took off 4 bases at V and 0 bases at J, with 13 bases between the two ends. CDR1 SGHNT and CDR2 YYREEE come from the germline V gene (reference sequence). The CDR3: CASSEQTRMNTEAFF. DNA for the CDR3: TGTGCCAGCAGCGAACAGACACGCATGAACACTGAAGCTTTCTTT.